This T cell receptor (beta chain) derives from a study of blood T cell repertoires in COVID-19. There are 15 residues in the CDR3. V gave up 2 bases and J gave up 0 bases; unmatched junction bases: 3. Per the germline V gene, CDR1 is SGHTA and CDR2 is FQGTGA. Profiling relied on immunoSEQ multiplex PCR, and the TCRdb table lists in-frame clones only, not all of them. The table lists around 160,000 clones, around 81% of them singletons. The sample holds one count of this clone. The rearrangement uses TRBV7-3 and TRBJ1-2; 7 bases match TRBD1. The sample comprised peripheral blood. The receptor was isolated from a man in his fifties or sixties with active or convalescent COVID-19. The CDR3 nucleotides are TGTGCCAGCAGCTTATGGGGACAGTCTAACTATGGCTACACCTTC. The encoded protein is CASSLWGQSNYGYTF.